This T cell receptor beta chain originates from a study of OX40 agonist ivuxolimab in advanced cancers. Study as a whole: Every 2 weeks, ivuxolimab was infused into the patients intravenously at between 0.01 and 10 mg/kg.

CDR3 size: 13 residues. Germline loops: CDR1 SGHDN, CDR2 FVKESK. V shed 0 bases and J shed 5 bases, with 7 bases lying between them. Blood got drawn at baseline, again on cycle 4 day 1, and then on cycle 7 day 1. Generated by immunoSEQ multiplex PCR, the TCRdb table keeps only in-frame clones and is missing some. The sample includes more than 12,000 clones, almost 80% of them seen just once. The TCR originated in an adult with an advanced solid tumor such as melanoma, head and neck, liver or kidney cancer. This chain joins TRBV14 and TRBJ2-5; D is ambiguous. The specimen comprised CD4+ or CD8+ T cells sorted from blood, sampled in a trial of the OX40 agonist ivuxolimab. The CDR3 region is CASSQESRETQYF. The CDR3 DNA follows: TGTGCCAGCAGCCAAGAGTCCCGTGAGACCCAGTACTTC.